A single sample is the source of the 22 T cell receptor beta chains below, sequenced in a study of OX40 agonist ivuxolimab in advanced cancers. Profiling relied on immunoSEQ multiplex PCR, and the TCRdb table lists in-frame clones only, not all of them. The profile shows 50,000 to 65,000 clones, more than 80% of them singletons. Source: CD4+ or CD8+ T cells sorted from blood, taken in a trial of the OX40 agonist ivuxolimab. These receptors all come from an adult with an advanced solid tumor such as melanoma, head and neck, liver or kidney cancer.

The V call is TRBV9, the J call TRBJ1-1; possible D gene TRBD1, 5 bases. The CDR3 has 17 amino acids. Trimming took 2 bases from V and 1 from J, leaving 18 bases between them. The germline V gene has CDR1 SGDLS and CDR2 YYNGEE. This CDR3 reads CASSVDPSGQPNTEAFF. DNA for the CDR3: TGTGCCAGCAGCGTCGACCCATCAGGGCAGCCGAACACTGAAGCTTTCTTT.

The chain has TRBV18 and TRBJ2-7; 7 positions agree with TRBD2. The ends lost 1 base at V and 2 bases at J; junction bases unmatched: 2. This CDR3 spans 14 amino acids. The germline V gene has CDR1 KGHSH and CDR2 LQKENI. CDR3 nucleotides: TGTGCCAGCTCACCACGGGGGGGGACCTACGAGCAGTACTTC. Residues: CASSPRGGTYEQYF.

J is TRBJ1-1 and V is TRBV29-1; no clear D gene. Germline V gene lookup returns CDR1 SQVTM and CDR2 ANQGSEA. There are 14 residues in the CDR3. Trimming removed 0 bases from V and 2 bases from J, with 10 bases in between. CDR3 residues: CSVEEARKNTEAFF. CDR3 DNA sequence: TGCAGCGTTGAAGAGGCCAGGAAAAACACTGAAGCTTTCTTT. The full variable domain, with the rest looked up from reference TRBV29-1 and TRBJ1-1, is SAVISQKPSRDICQRGTSLTIQCQVDSQVTMMFWYRQQPGQSLTLIATANQGSEATYESGFVIDKFPISRPNLTFSTLTVSNMSPEDSSIYLCSVEEARKNTEAFFGQGTRLTVV.

This chain joins TRBV6-5 and TRBJ1-5; D may be TRBD1 (6 bases). CDR3 size: 14 residues. V was trimmed by 6 bases and J by 6 bases, leaving 15 bases between them. Germline V lookup: CDR1 MNHEY, CDR2 SVGAGI. As DNA, the CDR3 is TGTGCCAGCAGCCAGGCAGGGGCGGGTCAGCCCCAGCATTTT. It encodes CASSQAGAGQPQHF.

The genes are TRBV7-2 and TRBJ1-6; the D gene is possibly TRBD1 (5 bases). The CDR3 is 14 residues long. The germline V gene encodes CDR1 SGHTA and CDR2 FQGNSA. V dropped 3 bases and J dropped 9 bases, with 12 bases sitting between them. CDR3 nucleotide sequence: TGTGCCAGCAGCTTGACAGATGGATCTTCACCCCTCCACTTT. It yields the protein CASSLTDGSSPLHF.

The chain links TRBV11-3 to TRBJ2-3; 7 nucleotides align to TRBD2. V was clipped by 1 base and J by 4 bases; unmatched bases: 5. The CDR3 is made up of 15 amino acids. In germline, CDR1 is SGHNT, CDR2 YENEEA. CDR3 sequence reads: CASSLAGGVSDTQYF. In DNA, the CDR3 is TGTGCCAGCAGCTTAGCTGGGGGGGTCTCAGATACGCAGTATTTT. Combining the CDR3 with reference TRBV11-3 and TRBJ2-3 gives the whole variable domain EAGVVQSPRYKIIEKKQPVAFWCNPISGHNTLYWYLQNLGQGPELLIRYENEEAVDDSQLPKDRFSAERLKGVDSTLKIQPAELGDSAVYLCASSLAGGVSDTQYFGPGTRLTVL.

The chain uses TRBV5-4 and TRBJ2-5; D tentatively reads TRBD1 or TRBD2 (5 bases each). Germline V CDR1 and CDR2: SGHNT, YYREEE (reference sequence). Trimming left V 5 bases short and J 1 base short, with 18 bases between. The CDR3 length is 16 residues. CDR3 nucleotides: TGTGCCAGCAGGAAATTGGGACCCCAAAGCCAAGAGACCCAGTACTTC. Translated, it gives CASRKLGPQSQETQYF.

About this clone: As the CDR3 is not closed by the conserved phenylalanine or tryptophan, this likely results from a read error. The chain is built from TRBV27 and TRBJ2-7, with a possible D match to TRBD1 (6 bases). The germline gives CDR1 MNHEY, CDR2 SMNVEV (reference sequence). The CDR3 has 18 residues. The V end was cut by 11 bases, the J end by 3 bases, with 32 bases between. The CDR3 loop is CAGSSTGPLPLSLYEQYL. The CDR3 region has the DNA TGTGCCGGCTCCTCAACAGGGCCCCTCCCTCTCTCTCTCTACGAGCAGTACCTC.

V gene TRBV5-4 combines with J gene TRBJ2-5, with 8 bases identical to TRBD2. The CDR3 runs 16 residues. The trim removed 5 bases at V and 2 bases at J, leaving 11 bases unmatched. Germline CDR1 and CDR2: SGHNT and YYREEE (reference sequence). The CDR3 region is CASSLAGGRLQETQYF. The CDR3 DNA reads TGTGCCAGCAGTCTGGCGGGGGGTCGCTTACAAGAGACCCAGTACTTC.

About this clone: One end of the junction does not line up with germline, which may come from a read error. Other DNA sequences within the sample encode an identical CDR3. This chain connects TRBV5-6 to TRBJ1-6; D is ambiguous. The germline V gene encodes CDR1 SGHDT and CDR2 YYEEEE. This CDR3 region has 14 residues. This CDR3 is CASSLGERGSPLHF. The DNA of the CDR3 is TGCGCCAGCAGCTTGGGAGAGAGAGGATCACCCCTCCACTTT.

The chain employs TRBV28 and TRBJ1-4; D is perhaps TRBD1 (6 bases). The CDR3 runs 15 residues. From germline, CDR1 is MDHEN and CDR2 SYDVKM. The V end was cut by 5 bases, the J end by 8 bases, with 18 bases between. The CDR3 region is CASSPTSGAGEKLFF. CDR3 nucleotides: TGTGCCAGCAGTCCCACGTCGGGGGCAGGCGAAAAACTGTTTTTT. Based on the CDR3 plus reference TRBV28 and TRBJ1-4, the full variable domain is DVKVTQSSRYLVKRTGEKVFLECVQDMDHENMFWYRQDPGLGLRLIYFSYDVKMKEKGDIPEGYSVSREKKERFSLILESASTNQTSMYLCASSPTSGAGEKLFFGSGTQLSVL.

V usage is TRBV29-1 and J usage is TRBJ1-4, with D tentatively TRBD1 (6 bases). Germline values: CDR1 SQVTM, CDR2 ANQGSEA. CDR3 size: 12 residues. Trimming removed 7 bases from V and 6 bases from J, with 12 bases in between. CDR3 nucleotide sequence: TGCAGCGCTGGGGGCTCAGATGAAAAACTGTTTTTT. It specifies CSAGGSDEKLFF.

The CDR3 protein is CASSQFQGLRTSYGYTF. CDR3 bases: TGTGCCAGCAGCCAATTCCAGGGGCTACGTACCTCTTATGGCTACACCTTC. The chain combines TRBV4-2 with TRBJ1-2; possible D gene TRBD1, 6 bases. The germline V and J ends were trimmed by 2 bases and 5 bases, with 21 bases remaining between them. The CDR3 loop spans 17 amino acids. The germline V gene encodes CDR1 LGHNA and CDR2 YNFKEQ.

The chain recombines TRBV6-1 with TRBJ2-7, with a tentative D call TRBD2 (6 bases). CDR3 size: 13 residues. The V gene's germline CDR1 is MNHNS and CDR2 SASEGT. The V and J ends lost 5 bases and 4 bases respectively, with 12 bases between them. The CDR3 bases are TGTGCCAGCAGTCGGGAGAATTCATACGAGCAGTACTTC. It encodes CASSRENSYEQYF.

The rearrangement links TRBV6-4 to TRBJ2-2; D is unclear. This CDR3 region has 16 residues. Between the trimmed V and J ends, which lost 8 bases and 0 bases, there was a span of 16 bases. Germline V gene sequence: CDR1 MRHNA, CDR2 SNTAGT. CDR3 residues: CASRPTPTTNTGELFF. DNA for the CDR3: TGTGCCAGCCGTCCCACCCCCACTACGAACACCGGGGAGCTGTTTTTT.

The gene calls are TRBV7-2 and TRBJ2-7; 9 bases map to TRBD2. The germline V gene encodes CDR1 SGHTA and CDR2 FQGNSA. This CDR3 is 15 amino acids long. J gave up 5 bases and V 2 bases, and 7 bases lay outside the gene matches. CDR3 loop: CASSLTSGGFNEQYF. The DNA of the CDR3 is TGTGCCAGCAGCTTAACCAGCGGGGGGTTTAACGAGCAGTACTTC.

The CDR3 protein is CASSPRGGRDTEAFF. The CDR3 nucleotides read TGTGCCAGCAGCCCCCGAGGTGGCCGGGACACTGAAGCTTTCTTT. The V and J genes are TRBV5-5 and TRBJ1-1; the D is unclear. This CDR3 is built from 15 residues. Germline V CDR1 and CDR2: SGHKS, YYEKEE (reference sequence). Trimming took 4 bases from V and 3 from J, leaving 16 bases between them.

V and J are TRBV7-9 and TRBJ1-4; D possibly corresponds to TRBD1 (5 bases). Deletions cut 5 bases from V and 0 bases from J, with 16 bases between. Germline V gene sequence: CDR1 SEHNR, CDR2 FQNEAQ (reference sequence). This CDR3 spans 17 amino acids. CDR3 region: CASSQSRRTSTNEKLFF. As DNA, the CDR3 is TGTGCCAGCAGCCAGTCCCGAAGGACATCAACTAATGAAAAACTGTTTTTT.

This clone was seen a single time. V and J are TRBV7-2 and TRBJ1-2; unclear D gene. V dropped 1 base and J dropped 3 bases, with 9 bases sitting between them. The CDR3 totals 14 residues. Germline V gives CDR1 SGHTA, CDR2 FQGNSA. DNA for the CDR3: TGTGCCAGCAGCTTAGAGGGTGGTGACTATGGCTACACCTTC. Translation gives CASSLEGGDYGYTF.

This chain uses TRBV7-2 with TRBJ2-5; D gene uncertain. The ends were cut back, 4 bases at V and 2 bases at J, with 14 bases in the middle. Per the germline V gene, CDR1 is SGHTA and CDR2 is FQGNSA. The CDR3 is made up of 15 amino acids. This CDR3 reads CASSSLGRLQETQYF. The CDR3 coding sequence is TGTGCCAGCAGCTCCCTCGGCCGGTTGCAAGAGACCCAGTACTTC.

This sequence joins TRBV6-1 and TRBJ1-6, with TRBD1 identical over 9 bases. Trimming removed 8 bases from V and 7 bases from J; junction bases left unmatched: 6. Germline V gene sequence: CDR1 MNHNS, CDR2 SASEGT. The CDR3 runs 14 residues. The DNA for the CDR3 is TGTGCCAGCTCCCTTGGGACAGGGAATTCACCCCTCCACTTT. Translating it yields CASSLGTGNSPLHF.

The chain recombines TRBV6-6 with TRBJ1-6; 9 nucleotides line up with TRBD1. CDR1 is MNHNY, CDR2 SVGAGI, per germline (reference sequence). The CDR3 consists of 16 residues. Trimming at V came to 2 bases and at J to 5 bases, leaving 4 bases not matched to a gene. CDR3: CASSYIQGANNSPLHF. In DNA form, the CDR3 reads TGTGCCAGCAGTTACATACAGGGGGCTAATAATTCACCCCTCCACTTT.